The T cell receptor beta chain described here comes from a study of blood T cell repertoires in COVID-19. Authors' processing steps: Quantification of nucleated cells was approximated via reference gene primer amplification. Sequencing used immunoSEQ multiplex PCR; TCRdb keeps in-frame clones, though not all of them. The V and J calls and the clone size are those of that table, but D and trimming were determined from the DNA. In the table there are 150,000 to 200,000 clones, over 75% of which are singletons. This CDR3 comprises 16 residues. V gave up 5 bases and J gave up 8 bases; unmatched junction bases: 13. Germline CDR1 ENHRY, CDR2 SYGVKD. Self-reported history from a screening survey and questionnaire set each donor's cohort.

The sample taken for sequencing was PBMCs or T cells enriched from blood (not recorded which). The rearrangement joins TRBV10-3 to TRBJ2-1; 9 bases fit TRBD2. The TCR originated in a woman aged 18-30 years who had recovered from COVID-19. The CDR3 loop reads CAISPLAGELFHEQFF. CDR3 nucleotide sequence: TGTGCCATCAGTCCCTTAGCGGGAGAGCTTTTCCATGAGCAGTTCTTC.